This T cell receptor beta chain was sequenced for a study of T cells in Graves' hyperthyroidism and ophthalmopathy. In this sample, this clonotype turned up a few times. The V end was cut by 3 bases, the J end by 4 bases, with 10 bases between. Germline lookup yields CDR1 LNHDA and CDR2 SQIVND (reference sequence). This CDR3 has 14 amino acids. PBMCs were sourced from approximately 9.3 ml fresh peripheral blood. RNA transcripts served as the template for amplifying TCR beta CDR3 regions. Using the HTBI primer set, a first-round RT-PCR was run on the TCR CDR3. TCRdb recomputed calls from the multiplex PCR reads with MiXCR, one row per CDR3 protein. This table holds a few hundred thousand distinct CDR3 sequences, around 16% found once.

Specimen: blood. The chain carries TRBV19 and TRBJ1-5, with D unclear. The source is a woman in her thirties with Graves' hyperthyroidism. The CDR3 coding sequence is TGTGCCAGTAGTATCCCGGCCGGGAATCAGCCCCAGCATTTT. It translates to CASSIPAGNQPQHF.